One and the same sample provided the 7 T cell receptor beta chains below, sequenced in a study of blood T cells in healthy people across ages. The use of a sample-barcoded 5' primer and a J-beta primer mix characterized a second PCR of about 7 to 12 cycles. TCRdb redid the calling of the 5' RACE reads with MiXCR, one entry per CDR3 protein. The profile shows 800,000 or so distinct CDR3 sequences, around 45% of them singletons. The specimen sequenced was blood. The receptor set was obtained from an elderly man in good health.

V gene TRBV28 combines with J gene TRBJ2-3, with TRBD2 identical over 11 bases. The V segment lost 4 bases and the J segment 6 bases; nucleotides outside the gene matches: 12. This CDR3 has 17 residues. Germline V gene data show CDR1 as MDHEN and CDR2 as SYDVKM. DNA of the CDR3: TGTGCCAGCAGTTGGCTTTTTAGCGGGAGGGCCACTGATACGCAGTATTTT. Translation gives CASSWLFSGRATDTQYF.

This rearrangement joins TRBV9 to TRBJ1-2; D may be TRBD1 (6 bases). The V end lost 4 bases, the J end lost 7 bases, and 23 bases lay between the germline ends. Germline CDR1 reads SGDLS; CDR2 reads YYNGEE. This CDR3 has 16 residues. CDR3 loop: CASSSGPGVLYGGYTF. As DNA, the CDR3 is TGTGCCAGCAGCTCCGGCCCAGGGGTTTTATACGGTGGCTACACCTTC.

The chain has TRBV21-1 and TRBJ2-1; TRBD2 reflects the table's D call only, with no check against the DNA. TRBV21-1 constitutes a pseudogene. The CDR3 extends over 15 amino acids. The CDR3 nucleotides are TGTGCCAGCAGCAAAGAGGCCCTCGACGAGGCTAAGCAGTTCTTC. This sequence encodes CASSKEALDEAKQFF.

This clonotype was found many times. For the CDR3, the DNA is TGTGCCAGCAGCGGGGCCAGACTAGCTGGGGCCAACGTCCTGACTTTC. Its translation: CASSGARLAGANVLTF. J is TRBJ2-6 and V is TRBV7-2; maybe TRBD2 (6 bases). Germline V CDR1 and CDR2: SGHTA, FQGNSA. CDR3 length: 16 residues. V was clipped by 5 bases and J by 2 bases, with 13 bases between them.

This clonotype was counted many times. The rearrangement uses TRBV29-1 and TRBJ2-5; D is unclear. There are 13 residues in the CDR3. CDR1 is SQVTM, CDR2 ANQGSEA, per germline. With 3 bases removed from V and 7 bases from J, the gap between germline ends came to 15 bases. CDR3 bases: TGCAGCGTTGATGGTCAGGTAGATGGGACCCAGTACTTC. Its protein product is CSVDGQVDGTQYF.

This clonotype was recorded at least ten times. This sequence joins TRBV5-1 and TRBJ2-7; 10 bases agree with TRBD2. The CDR3 has 15 residues. The V segment lost 3 bases and the J segment 0 bases; nucleotides outside the gene matches: 3. Germline CDR1 reads SGHRS; CDR2 reads YFSETQ. The CDR3 sequence: CASSWTSGSSYEQYF. The CDR3 bases are TGCGCCAGCAGCTGGACTAGCGGAAGCTCCTACGAGCAGTACTTC.

The chain joins TRBV6-6 to TRBJ1-2; 11 nucleotides agree with TRBD1. This CDR3 has 13 residues. With 11 bases clipped from V and 0 bases from J, the junction kept 2 bases outside the gene matches. The germline V gene has CDR1 MNHNY and CDR2 SVGAGI (reference sequence). The CDR3 region is CAGGQGANYGYTF. The CDR3 region has the DNA TGTGCCGGGGGACAGGGGGCTAACTATGGCTACACCTTC.